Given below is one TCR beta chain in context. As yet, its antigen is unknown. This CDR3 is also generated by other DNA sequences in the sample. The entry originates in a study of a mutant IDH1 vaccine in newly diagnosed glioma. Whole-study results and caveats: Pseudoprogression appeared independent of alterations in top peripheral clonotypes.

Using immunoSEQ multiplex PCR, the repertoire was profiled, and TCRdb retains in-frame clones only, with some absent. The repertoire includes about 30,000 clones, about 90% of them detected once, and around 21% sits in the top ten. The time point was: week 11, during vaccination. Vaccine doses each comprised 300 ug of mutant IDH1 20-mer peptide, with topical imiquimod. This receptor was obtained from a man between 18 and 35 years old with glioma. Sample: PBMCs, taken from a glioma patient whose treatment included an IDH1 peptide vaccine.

Written as DNA, the CDR3 is TGTGCCAGCAGCCCCGTCGTTAATCAGCCCCAGCATTTT. Amino acids: CASSPVVNQPQHF. The chain has TRBV6-5 and TRBJ1-5, with D unresolved. The germline gives CDR1 MNHEY, CDR2 SVGAGI. This CDR3 spans 13 amino acids. With 6 bases removed from V and 4 bases from J, the gap between germline ends came to 10 bases.